A single sample gave rise to the 16 T cell receptor delta chains below, sequenced in a study of gamma-delta chains in newborns, infants, children (dated by TCRdb to the late 2010s). The run used an Illumina MiSeq. After TCRdb called clones again from the public reads with CATT, rows with identical DNA were merged. Present in this sample are some 10,000 delta-chain clones, approximately 10% of which were seen just once. The ten largest clones capture around 10% of the sample. Sequencing input: blood. These receptors were obtained from a child who was a newborn, infant or young child, either healthy, febrile or measles-vaccinated (not recorded which).

The sample holds a few counts of this clone. This may come from a read error, since a much larger clone is one base off. This specimen includes other DNA sequences encoding the same CDR3. Here the CDR3 reads CACDTIQTGGMYTDKLIF. The CDR3 nucleotides read TGTGCCTGTGACACCATACAGACTGGGGGTATGTACACCGATAAACTCATCTTT. This sequence joins TRDV2 and TRDJ1; 8 bases agree with TRDD3. Germline CDR1 GEAIGNYY, CDR2 EKD. The CDR3 consists of 18 residues. The V gene end was trimmed by 0 bases and the J gene end by 0 bases; junction bases not matched to a gene: 11.

The chain uses TRDV2 and TRDJ1, with 7 bases that match TRDD3. Per the germline V gene, CDR1 is GEAIGNYY and CDR2 is EKD. This CDR3 is built from 15 residues. V shed 1 base and J 7 bases; nucleotides not matched to a gene: 11. The CDR3 loop reads CACDTLGITPGKLIF. CDR3 coding DNA: TGTGCCTGTGACACGCTGGGGATAACACCCGGTAAACTCATCTTT.

This clone has more than one count but fewer than ten. The chain couples TRDV2 to TRDJ1; 12 positions match TRDD3. With 3 bases clipped from V and 0 bases from J, the junction kept 7 bases outside the gene matches. There are 17 residues in the CDR3. The V gene's germline CDR1 is GEAIGNYY and CDR2 EKD. The CDR3 spells CACDALLGDTYTDKLIF. CDR3 DNA: TGTGCCTGTGACGCTTTGCTGGGGGATACGTACACCGATAAACTCATCTTT.

This clone was seen more than once but under ten times. TCRdb records a much larger clone's protein for this DNA, with a difference at residue 5 that likely arises from a read error; the protein given is the translation of the DNA. The chain has TRDV2 and TRDJ1, with 10 bases that match TRDD3. Trimming removed 3 bases from V and 3 bases from J; junction bases left unmatched: 3. CDR1 and CDR2 (germline): GEAIGNYY, EKD. This CDR3 is built from 14 residues. The CDR3: CACDGLGDADKLIF. CDR3 sequence (DNA): TGTGCCTGTGACGGACTGGGGGATGCCGATAAACTCATCTTT.

This rearrangement joins TRDV2 to TRDJ1, with 13 bases lining up with TRDD3. The CDR3 is 19 residues long. Looked up from germline, CDR1 is GEAIGNYY and CDR2 is EKD. The junction had 10 bases not matched to a gene; V was cut back by 0 bases and J by 1 base. The CDR3 DNA reads TGTGCCTGTGACACCGTGTCGGTACTGGGGGATACGGTCACCGATAAACTCATCTTT. Its translation is CACDTVSVLGDTVTDKLIF.

The V call is TRDV2, the J call TRDJ1, with 9 bases fitting TRDD3. Losses at the gene ends were 3 bases for V and 3 bases for J; bases not matched to a gene: 10. From germline, CDR1 is GEAIGNYY and CDR2 EKD. CDR3 length: 16 residues. The CDR3 is CACDPLGDQLADKLIF. In nucleotides, the CDR3 is TGTGCCTGTGACCCCCTGGGGGATCAGTTGGCCGATAAACTCATCTTT.

Details on this clone: TCRdb attributes to this sequence the protein of a much larger clone, which differs from the DNA translation at residue 8; a read error is likely, and the protein displayed is translated from the DNA. The rearrangement links TRDV2 to TRDJ1; 10 bases agree with TRDD3. Germline loops: CDR1 GEAIGNYY, CDR2 EKD. The CDR3 totals 18 residues. Trimming removed 3 bases from V and 3 bases from J; junction bases left unmatched: 15. This CDR3 reads CACDPVGGWGIRADKLIF. For the CDR3, the DNA is TGTGCCTGTGACCCGGTTGGAGGCTGGGGGATAAGGGCCGATAAACTCATCTTT.

J is TRDJ3 and V is TRDV2; 10 bases are shared with TRDD3. The germline V gene has CDR1 GEAIGNYY and CDR2 EKD. This CDR3 has 23 residues. The V segment lost 4 bases and the J segment 0 bases; nucleotides outside the gene matches: 20. CDR3 region: CACDTPARLGDPRGSWDTRQMFF. In nucleotides, the CDR3 is TGTGCCTGTGATACCCCAGCCCGACTGGGGGATCCCAGGGGCTCCTGGGACACCCGACAGATGTTTTTC.

About this clone itself: Other DNA sequences in the same sample also yield this CDR3. The rearrangement uses TRDV2 and TRDJ1, with 9 bases lining up with TRDD3. This CDR3 contains 18 residues. V dropped 3 bases and J dropped 0; count of bases not matched to a gene: 13. Looked up from germline, CDR1 is GEAIGNYY and CDR2 is EKD. This CDR3 is CACDPLGDDPVDTDKLIF. Here the CDR3 DNA reads TGTGCCTGTGACCCTCTGGGGGATGACCCGGTAGACACCGATAAACTCATCTTT.

This clone was observed a handful of times. The chain employs TRDV2 and TRDJ3; 12 nucleotides match TRDD3. The CDR3 sequence is 22 residues long. CDR1 is GEAIGNYY, CDR2 EKD, per germline. The junction had 13 bases not matched to a gene; V was cut back by 2 bases and J by 0 bases. This CDR3 reads CACDKLGDTPTGSSWDTRQMFF. Here the CDR3 DNA reads TGTGCCTGTGACAAACTGGGGGATACACCTACCGGAAGCTCCTGGGACACCCGACAGATGTTTTTC.

The V gene is TRDV1, the J gene TRDJ1; 11 nucleotides match TRDD3. The CDR3 length is 20 residues. Germline CDR1 and CDR2: TSWWSYY and QGS. V shed 1 base, J shed 2 bases, and the junction held 15 bases outside the gene matches. The CDR3 DNA reads TGTGCTCTTGGGGAACGAAAGGCTACGCTGGGGGATACCGCTACCGATAAACTCATCTTT. Translated, it gives CALGERKATLGDTATDKLIF.

A note on this clone: Within the sample, other DNA sequences also encode this same CDR3. The rearrangement uses TRDV2 and TRDJ3, with 9 bases matching TRDD3. V lost 0 bases and J lost 0; bases outside the gene matches: 5. This CDR3 is 19 amino acids long. Germline assignment: CDR1 GEAIGNYY and CDR2 EKD. The CDR3 region is CACDTAGIRGSWDTRQMFF. For the CDR3, the DNA is TGTGCCTGTGACACCGCGGGGATACGGGGCTCCTGGGACACCCGACAGATGTTTTTC.

This clone was counted only a few times. The chain is built from TRDV2 and TRDJ3; maybe TRDD3 (5 bases). Trimming removed 0 bases from V and 0 bases from J, with 14 bases in between. The CDR3 length is 19 residues. The germline CDR1 and CDR2 sequences are GEAIGNYY and EKD. CDR3 in amino acids: CACDTGFGDRSWDTRQMFF. In DNA, the CDR3 is TGTGCCTGTGACACCGGCTTTGGGGACCGCTCCTGGGACACCCGACAGATGTTTTTC.

The rearrangement uses TRDV2 and TRDJ1, with TRDD3 identical over 10 bases. This CDR3 spans 19 amino acids. From germline, CDR1 is GEAIGNYY and CDR2 EKD. The J segment lost 1 base and the V segment lost 0 bases, leaving 13 bases of the junction unmatched. This CDR3 is CACDTVAGLLGDPTDKLIF. Here the CDR3 DNA reads TGTGCCTGTGACACCGTCGCGGGGCTACTGGGGGATCCCACCGATAAACTCATCTTT.

V gene TRDV2 combines with J gene TRDJ3; TRDD3 matches at 9 bases. This CDR3 has 18 amino acids. Germline values: CDR1 GEAIGNYY, CDR2 EKD. Germline trimming cut 3 bases from V and 0 bases from J; bases unmatched to any gene: 5. The CDR3 reads CACDPTGGSSWDTRQMFF. DNA for the CDR3: TGTGCCTGTGACCCGACTGGGGGAAGCTCCTGGGACACCCGACAGATGTTTTTC.

This clone was counted once. V and J are TRDV1 and TRDJ1; 8 positions match TRDD3. With 3 bases clipped from V and 7 bases from J, the junction kept 19 bases outside the gene matches. Germline CDR1 TSWWSYY, CDR2 QGS. The CDR3 is 18 amino acids. The CDR3 loop is CALGDPPSSYWGEAKLIF. DNA of the CDR3: TGTGCTCTTGGGGACCCGCCTTCTTCTTACTGGGGGGAGGCTAAACTCATCTTT.